Each of the 29 T cell receptor beta chains below was sequenced from the same sample in a study of cytomegalovirus exposure and HLA in healthy donors. With 60 Vbeta and 13 Jbeta primers, the PCR was carried out. Libraries were prepared by immunoSEQ multiplex PCR; TCRdb keeps only in-frame clonotypes and omits some of them. The repertoire consists of under 200,000 clones, with around 88% occurring once and the leading ten covering roughly 0.32%. The sequenced material came from PBMCs. The receptor set was obtained from a woman younger than 45 in good health and CMV-seronegative.

The chain employs TRBV11-2 and TRBJ2-2; possibly TRBD2 for D (5 bases). Trimming removed 8 bases from V and 1 base from J, with 14 bases in between. The CDR3 runs 15 residues. Germline CDR1 SGHAT, CDR2 FQNNGV. The CDR3 is CASGGKGGNTGELFF. The CDR3 DNA is TGTGCCAGCGGAGGAAAAGGTGGGAACACCGGGGAGCTGTTTTTT.

The chain combines TRBV6-1 with TRBJ1-1; TRBD1 agrees at 7 bases. The junction had 4 bases not matched to a gene; V was cut back by 5 bases and J by 1 base. Germline assignment: CDR1 MNHNS and CDR2 SASEGT. This CDR3 is built from 14 residues. Here the CDR3 reads CASSLQGRNTEAFF. Written as DNA, the CDR3 is TGTGCCAGCAGTTTACAGGGGAGGAACACTGAAGCTTTCTTT.

The chain combines TRBV7-9 with TRBJ1-1; 7 bases align to TRBD1. Unmatched junction bases numbered 8, after V lost 2 bases and J lost 5 bases. The germline V gene has CDR1 SEHNR and CDR2 FQNEAQ (reference sequence). CDR3 length equals 15 residues. The CDR3 region is CASSLTDRSRTEAFF. CDR3 nucleotide sequence: TGTGCCAGCAGCTTAACGGACAGGAGTCGAACTGAAGCTTTCTTT.

This clone came up a few times. The chain recombines TRBV7-8 with TRBJ1-6; perhaps TRBD1 as D (5 bases). This CDR3 region has 13 residues. The germline gives CDR1 SGHVS, CDR2 FQNEAQ. V was pared by 5 bases and J by 11 bases, with 13 bases between. CDR3 region: CASSKRGDPPLHF. Written as DNA, the CDR3 is TGTGCCAGCAGCAAAAGGGGTGATCCACCCCTCCACTTT.

This chain joins TRBV7-3 and TRBJ1-5; unclear D gene. CDR1 and CDR2 (germline): SGHTA, FQGTGA. This CDR3 comprises 13 residues. V lost 5 bases to trimming and J lost 5 bases, with 10 bases between them. As DNA, the CDR3 is TGTGCCAGCAGCGTAGACGGAGATCAGCCCCAGCATTTT. Its protein product is CASSVDGDQPQHF.

This clone was seen only once. V is TRBV5-4 and J is TRBJ2-7, with 12 bases lining up with TRBD1. J lost 4 bases, V lost 6 bases, and 11 bases had no gene match. Germline-derived CDR1 and CDR2 are SGHNT and YYREEE (reference sequence). The CDR3 loop spans 16 amino acids. The CDR3 protein is CASTPNPGQGAYEQYF. DNA of the CDR3: TGTGCCAGCACCCCGAACCCGGGACAGGGGGCGTACGAGCAGTACTTC.

The V call is TRBV5-1, the J call TRBJ1-2; 9 bases agree with TRBD1. V lost 1 base, J lost 3 bases, and 4 bases stayed unmatched. The germline V gene has CDR1 SGHRS and CDR2 YFSETQ. This CDR3 is 15 amino acids long. The CDR3 region has the DNA TGCGCCAGCAGCTTGACAGGGGGCGCCGACTATGGCTACACCTTC. This gives the protein CASSLTGGADYGYTF.

This clone has a handful of counts. The J gene is TRBJ2-1, the V gene TRBV25-1, with D perhaps TRBD2 (5 bases). Trimming removed 8 bases from V and 8 bases from J, with 16 bases in between. Germline V gene data show CDR1 as MGHDK and CDR2 as SYGVNS. CDR3 length: 13 amino acids. The CDR3 nucleotides read TGTGCCAGCCGTAAGGCTGGAGGAGATGAGCAGTTCTTC. Its protein is CASRKAGGDEQFF.

CDR3 sequence: CASSYGLALNNEQFF. The DNA of the CDR3 is TGTGCCAGCAGTTACGGGCTAGCCCTTAACAATGAGCAGTTCTTC. The chain joins TRBV6-5 to TRBJ2-1; TRBD2 might be the D (5 bases). Per germline, CDR1 MNHEY and CDR2 SVGAGI. This CDR3 spans 15 amino acids. V lost 2 bases and J lost 5, with 13 bases in between.

In regard to this clone: One end of the junction does not line up with germline, which may come from a read error. This chain uses TRBV7-9 with TRBJ2-3; D may be TRBD2 (6 bases). Germline V gene sequence: CDR1 SEHNR, CDR2 FQNEAQ (reference sequence). This CDR3 region has 15 residues. CDR3 protein: CSSSVPSWGRGTQYF. CDR3 coding DNA: TGTTCCAGCAGCGTTCCTAGCTGGGGACGGGGGACGCAGTATTTT.

The genes are TRBV19 and TRBJ2-1; 14 bases align to TRBD2. CDR1 and CDR2 (germline): LNHDA, SQIVND (reference sequence). V was clipped by 4 bases and J by 8 bases; unmatched bases: 13. The CDR3 spans 18 residues. This CDR3 reads CASSTPSGLAGARYEQFF. The CDR3 nucleotides are TGTGCCAGTAGTACTCCCTCGGGACTAGCGGGAGCACGGTATGAGCAGTTCTTC.

This clone appeared a single time. The chain joins TRBV6-1 to TRBJ1-2; D perhaps matches TRBD1 (6 bases). V was trimmed by 6 bases and J by 5 bases, leaving 10 bases between them. This CDR3 spans 12 amino acids. Germline loops: CDR1 MNHNS, CDR2 SASEGT. As DNA, the CDR3 is TGTGCCAGCAGGGGTACAGGGTATGGCTACACCTTC. It translates to CASRGTGYGYTF.

This chain links TRBV9 with TRBJ2-3; 10 nucleotides agree with TRBD1. This CDR3 has 16 residues. The V segment lost 3 bases and the J segment 3 bases; nucleotides outside the gene matches: 7. Germline lookup yields CDR1 SGDLS and CDR2 YYNGEE. The CDR3 DNA is TGTGCCAGCAGCGCAAGGGGGACAGGGGCGACAGATACGCAGTATTTT. This sequence encodes CASSARGTGATDTQYF.

There are a few counts of this clone. V gene TRBV20-1 combines with J gene TRBJ1-1; D unclear. CDR3 length: 11 amino acids. Germline CDR1 and CDR2: DFQATT and SNEGSKA (reference sequence). The V end was cut by 5 bases, the J end by 5 bases, with 9 bases between. CDR3 coding DNA: TGCAGTGCTGCCCCGGGGACTGAAGCTTTCTTT. As protein: CSAAPGTEAFF.

The gene calls are TRBV19 and TRBJ2-7; D not certain. The V end lost 2 bases, the J end lost 3 bases, and 8 bases lay between the germline ends. The germline CDR1 and CDR2 sequences are LNHDA and SQIVND (reference sequence). This CDR3 spans 13 amino acids. The CDR3 DNA sequence: TGTGCCAGTAGTATAAACCGAGACTACGAGCAGTACTTC. This gives the protein CASSINRDYEQYF.

The CDR3 DNA is TGTGCCAGCAGCGACTCTAGCGGGGGGGCGTACACCGGGGAGCTGTTTTTT. Encoded protein: CASSDSSGGAYTGELFF. This chain uses TRBV9 with TRBJ2-2, with 12 bases fitting TRBD2. The junction had 6 bases not matched to a gene; V was cut back by 3 bases and J by 3 bases. The CDR3 extends over 17 amino acids. Per germline, CDR1 SGDLS and CDR2 YYNGEE.

In this sample, this clone turned up once. The chain uses TRBV28 and TRBJ1-2; possibly TRBD1 for D (5 bases). This CDR3 has 13 amino acids. Trimming stripped 10 bases from V and 7 bases from J, with 19 bases between. Germline V gene sequence: CDR1 MDHEN, CDR2 SYDVKM. The CDR3 DNA reads TGTGCCATCTTAGACCGGAGGGGTACTGGCTACACCTTC. Its translation: CAILDRRGTGYTF.

To note about this clone: Other DNA variants within this sample encode the same CDR3. The rearrangement uses TRBV29-1 and TRBJ2-7, with D maybe TRBD1 (5 bases). The germline V and J ends were trimmed by 6 bases and 2 bases, with 11 bases remaining between them. Germline CDR1 reads SQVTM; CDR2 reads ANQGSEA. The CDR3 spans 12 residues. This chain's CDR3 is CSVQTDTYEQYF. The CDR3 nucleotides read TGCAGCGTCCAAACGGACACCTACGAGCAGTACTTC.

CDR3 in DNA: TGTGCCAGCAGCCAGACAGGGTACGGCTACACCTTC. Translating gives CASSQTGYGYTF. V gene TRBV14 combines with J gene TRBJ1-2, with 7 bases fitting TRBD1. Germline-derived CDR1 and CDR2 are SGHDN and FVKESK. This CDR3 is built from 12 residues. Trimming removed 3 bases from V and 8 bases from J; junction bases left unmatched: 3.

The chain has TRBV5-8 and TRBJ2-1; 7 nucleotides agree with TRBD1. Trimming removed 3 bases from V and 8 bases from J; junction bases left unmatched: 17. The CDR3 sequence is 17 residues long. Germline V gene sequence: CDR1 SGHTS, CDR2 YDEGEE. CDR3 residues: CASSYRPDLTGDDEQFF. In DNA, the CDR3 is TGTGCCAGCAGCTACCGTCCCGATTTAACAGGGGACGATGAGCAGTTCTTC.

DNA of the CDR3: TGTGCCAGCAGCCTCACAGCAAACGATCAGCCCCAGCATTTT. Encoded protein: CASSLTANDQPQHF. The rearrangement uses TRBV9 and TRBJ1-5; D unresolved. V was cut by 4 bases and J by 5 bases, with 13 bases left in between. CDR1 is SGDLS, CDR2 YYNGEE, per germline. CDR3 length: 14 residues.

The genes are TRBV19 and TRBJ1-1; D not certain. Trimming removed 8 bases at V and 4 bases at J, with 11 bases between. Germline values: CDR1 LNHDA, CDR2 SQIVND (reference sequence). This CDR3 is 12 amino acids long. The CDR3 loop is CASRGLGTEAFF. The CDR3 nucleotides are TGTGCCAGTCGAGGGTTGGGCACTGAAGCTTTCTTT.

The genes are TRBV29-1 and TRBJ1-1; D call uncertain. Germline-derived CDR1 and CDR2 are SQVTM and ANQGSEA. V lost 1 base and J 10 bases, leaving 10 bases between the germline ends. The length of the CDR3 is 11 residues. CDR3 DNA sequence: TGCAGCGTTGAAGTTGAATGGAGAGCTTTCTTT. It specifies CSVEVEWRAFF. Together with reference TRBV29-1 and TRBJ1-1, the CDR3 gives the full variable domain: SAVISQKPSRDICQRGTSLTIQCQVDSQVTMMFWYRQQPGQSLTLIATANQGSEATYESGFVIDKFPISRPNLTFSTLTVSNMSPEDSSIYLCSVEVEWRAFFGQGTRLTVV.

This sequence joins TRBV7-9 and TRBJ2-5, with 7 bases lining up with TRBD1. This CDR3 has 13 residues. J was trimmed by 1 base and V by 7 bases; bases with no gene match: 3. Germline CDR1 reads SEHNR; CDR2 reads FQNEAQ (reference sequence). The CDR3 nucleotides read TGTGCCAGCACCTGGGACAGCCAAGAGACCCAGTACTTC. This encodes CASTWDSQETQYF.

The chain combines TRBV28 with TRBJ1-5, with a weak D call TRBD1 (5 bases). The CDR3 is made up of 16 amino acids. V lost 7 bases and J 1 base, leaving 17 bases between the germline ends. Germline V gene data show CDR1 as MDHEN and CDR2 as SYDVKM. CDR3 sequence: CASNTRWGGSNQPQHF. CDR3 sequence (DNA): TGTGCCAGCAACACAAGATGGGGGGGAAGCAATCAGCCCCAGCATTTT.

The chain uses TRBV7-6 and TRBJ1-5; the D is unclear. CDR3 length: 13 residues. Germline lookup yields CDR1 SGHVS and CDR2 FNYEAQ. V was cut by 1 base and J by 4 bases, with 5 bases left in between. The CDR3 spells CASSLVGNQPQHF. Written as DNA, the CDR3 is TGTGCCAGCAGCTTAGTCGGTAATCAGCCCCAGCATTTT.

The chain carries TRBV7-9 and TRBJ2-3, with 11 bases identical to TRBD2. This CDR3 is 15 amino acids long. V lost 6 bases to trimming and J lost 4 bases; unmatched junction nucleotides: 6. Germline lookup yields CDR1 SEHNR and CDR2 FQNEAQ (reference sequence). CDR3 region: CASRGSGGAPDTQYF. For the CDR3, the DNA is TGTGCCAGCAGGGGTAGCGGGGGGGCTCCAGATACGCAGTATTTT.

The V call is TRBV5-6, the J call TRBJ2-6, with TRBD1 matching 11 bases. There are 19 residues in the CDR3. The germline gives CDR1 SGHDT, CDR2 YYEEEE. The ends lost 0 bases at V and 1 base at J; junction bases unmatched: 6. Here the CDR3 DNA reads TGTGCCAGCAGCTTGGTGGGACAGGGGGTTTTGTCTGGGGCCAACGTCCTGACTTTC. Its translation is CASSLVGQGVLSGANVLTF.

The J gene is TRBJ2-5, the V gene TRBV7-9; 7 bases map to TRBD2. Gene TRBJ2-7 matches the end of the DNA better, so the J call may be wrong. The CDR3 runs 11 residues. CDR1 and CDR2 from the germline V gene are SEHNR and FQNEAQ (reference sequence). CDR3 in DNA: TGTGCCAGCAGCCGGGAGGTCGAGCAGTACTTC. Residues: CASSREVEQYF.